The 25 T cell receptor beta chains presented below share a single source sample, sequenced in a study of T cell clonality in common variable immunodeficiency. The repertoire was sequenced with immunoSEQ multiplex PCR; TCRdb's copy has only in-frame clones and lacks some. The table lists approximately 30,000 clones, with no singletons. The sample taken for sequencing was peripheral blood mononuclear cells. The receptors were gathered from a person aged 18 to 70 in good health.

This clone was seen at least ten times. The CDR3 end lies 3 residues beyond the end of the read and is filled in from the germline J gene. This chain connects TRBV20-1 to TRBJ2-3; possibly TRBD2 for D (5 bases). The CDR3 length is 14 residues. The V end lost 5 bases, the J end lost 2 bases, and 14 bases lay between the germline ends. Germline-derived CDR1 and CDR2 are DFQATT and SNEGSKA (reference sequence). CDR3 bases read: TGCAGTGCTGGGATAGCGACCACCACAGATACG. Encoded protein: CSAGIATTTDT. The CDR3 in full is CSAGIATTTDTQYF.

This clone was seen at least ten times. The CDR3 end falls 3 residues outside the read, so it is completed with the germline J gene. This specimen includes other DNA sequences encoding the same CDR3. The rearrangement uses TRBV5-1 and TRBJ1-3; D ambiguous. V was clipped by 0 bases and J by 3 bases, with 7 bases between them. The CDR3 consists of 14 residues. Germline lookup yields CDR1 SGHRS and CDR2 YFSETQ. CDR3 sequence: CASSLDSVGNTIYF. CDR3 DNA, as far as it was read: TGCGCCAGCAGCTTGGACAGTGTTGGAAACACC.

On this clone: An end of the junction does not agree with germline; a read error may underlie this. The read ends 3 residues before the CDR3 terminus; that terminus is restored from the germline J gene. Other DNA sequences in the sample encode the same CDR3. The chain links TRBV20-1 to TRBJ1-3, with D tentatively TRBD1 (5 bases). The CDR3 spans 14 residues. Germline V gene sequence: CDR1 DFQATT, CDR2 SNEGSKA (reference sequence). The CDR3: CSAGGTYSGNTIYF. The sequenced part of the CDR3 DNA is TGCAGTGCTGGGGGGACCTACTCTGGAAACACA.

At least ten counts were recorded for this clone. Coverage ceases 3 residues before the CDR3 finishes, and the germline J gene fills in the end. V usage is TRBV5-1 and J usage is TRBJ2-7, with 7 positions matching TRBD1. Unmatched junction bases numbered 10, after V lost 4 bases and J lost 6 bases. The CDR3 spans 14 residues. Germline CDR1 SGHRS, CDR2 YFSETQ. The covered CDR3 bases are TGCGCCAGCAGCCCCGACAGGGAATTTCGCGAG. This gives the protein CASSPDREFRE. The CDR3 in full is CASSPDREFREQYF.

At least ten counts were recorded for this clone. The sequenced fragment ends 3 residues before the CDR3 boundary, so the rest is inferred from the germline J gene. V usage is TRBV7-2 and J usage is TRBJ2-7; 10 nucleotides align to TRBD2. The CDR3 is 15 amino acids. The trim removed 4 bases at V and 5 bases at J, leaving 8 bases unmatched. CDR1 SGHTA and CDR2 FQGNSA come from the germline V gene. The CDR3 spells CASSSTLAGEDEQYF. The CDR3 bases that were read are TGTGCCAGCAGCTCGACGCTAGCGGGAGAAGACGAG. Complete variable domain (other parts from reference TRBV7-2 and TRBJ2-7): GAGVSQSPSNKVTEKGKDVELRCDPISGHTALYWYRQSLGQGLEFLIYFQGNSAPDKSGLPSDRFSAERTGGSVSTLTIQRTQQEDSAVYLCASSSTLAGEDEQYFGPGTRLTVT.

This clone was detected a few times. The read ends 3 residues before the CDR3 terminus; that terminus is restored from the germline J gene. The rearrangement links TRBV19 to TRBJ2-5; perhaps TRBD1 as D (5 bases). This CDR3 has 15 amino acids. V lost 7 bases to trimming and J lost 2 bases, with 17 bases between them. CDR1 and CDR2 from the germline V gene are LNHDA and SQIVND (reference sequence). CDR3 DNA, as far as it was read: TGTGCCAGTAATGGGGCTAGTAGGGGACAAGAGACC. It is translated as CASNGASRGQET. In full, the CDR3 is CASNGASRGQETQYF.

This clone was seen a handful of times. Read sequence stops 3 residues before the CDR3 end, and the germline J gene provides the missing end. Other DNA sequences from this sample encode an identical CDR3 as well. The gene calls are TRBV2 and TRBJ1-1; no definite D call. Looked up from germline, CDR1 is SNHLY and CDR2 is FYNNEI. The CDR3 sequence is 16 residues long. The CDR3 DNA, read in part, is TGTGCCAGCAGTGATTTGACTAGCGGGAGTAAAGAGACC. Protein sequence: CASSDLTSGSKET. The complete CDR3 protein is CASSDLTSGSKETAFF.

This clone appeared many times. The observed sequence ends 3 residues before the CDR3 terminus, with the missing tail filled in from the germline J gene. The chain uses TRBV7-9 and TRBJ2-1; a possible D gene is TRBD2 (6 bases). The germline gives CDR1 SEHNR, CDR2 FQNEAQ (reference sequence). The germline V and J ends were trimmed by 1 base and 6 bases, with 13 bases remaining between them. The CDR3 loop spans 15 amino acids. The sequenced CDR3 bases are TGTGCCAGCAGCTTAGGTAGCGGAAGTCTCAATGAG. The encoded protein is CASSLGSGSLNE. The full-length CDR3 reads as CASSLGSGSLNEQFF.

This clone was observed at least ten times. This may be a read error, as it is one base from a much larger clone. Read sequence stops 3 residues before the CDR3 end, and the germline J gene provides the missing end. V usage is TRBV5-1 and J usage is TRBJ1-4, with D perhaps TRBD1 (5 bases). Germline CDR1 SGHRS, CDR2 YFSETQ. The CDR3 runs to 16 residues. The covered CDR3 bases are TGCGCCAGCAGCTTGGTTGTCGTCTCTGGGGCCAACGTA. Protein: CASSLVVVSGANV. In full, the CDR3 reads CASSLVVVSGANVLFF.

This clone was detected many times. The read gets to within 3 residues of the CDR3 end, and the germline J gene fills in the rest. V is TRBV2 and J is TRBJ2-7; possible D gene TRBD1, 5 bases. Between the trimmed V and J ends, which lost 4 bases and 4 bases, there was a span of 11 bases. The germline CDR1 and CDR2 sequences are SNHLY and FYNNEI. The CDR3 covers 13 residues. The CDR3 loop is CASSGRVDYEQYF. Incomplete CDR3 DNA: TGTGCCAGCAGTGGCAGGGTGGATTACGAG.

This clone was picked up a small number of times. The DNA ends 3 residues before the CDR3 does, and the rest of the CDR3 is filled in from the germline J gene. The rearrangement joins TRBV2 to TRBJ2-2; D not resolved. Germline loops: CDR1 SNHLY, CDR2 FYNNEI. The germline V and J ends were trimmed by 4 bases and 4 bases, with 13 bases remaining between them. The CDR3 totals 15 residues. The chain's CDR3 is CASSGSLRVTGELFF. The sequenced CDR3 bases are TGTGCCAGCAGTGGAAGTTTACGGGTCACCGGGGAG.

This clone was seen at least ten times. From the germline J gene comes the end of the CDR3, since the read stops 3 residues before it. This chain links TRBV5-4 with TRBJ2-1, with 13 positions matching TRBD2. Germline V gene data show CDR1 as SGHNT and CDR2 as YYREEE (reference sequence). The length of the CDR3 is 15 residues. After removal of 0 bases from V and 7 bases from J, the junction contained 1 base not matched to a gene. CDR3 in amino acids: CASSLGGLAGNEQFF. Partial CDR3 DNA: TGTGCCAGCAGCTTGGGGGGACTAGCGGGAAATGAG.

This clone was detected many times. This CDR3 reads CASSIGPIEPQHF. The part of the CDR3 DNA that was read is TGTGCCAGTAGTATAGGGCCAATTGAGCCC. V gene TRBV19 combines with J gene TRBJ1-5, with D hard to call. The read terminates 3 residues ahead of where the CDR3 ends, so the germline J gene completes it. The CDR3 is 13 residues long. Trimming stripped 1 base from V and 8 bases from J, with 9 bases between. Looked up from germline, CDR1 is LNHDA and CDR2 is SQIVND (reference sequence).

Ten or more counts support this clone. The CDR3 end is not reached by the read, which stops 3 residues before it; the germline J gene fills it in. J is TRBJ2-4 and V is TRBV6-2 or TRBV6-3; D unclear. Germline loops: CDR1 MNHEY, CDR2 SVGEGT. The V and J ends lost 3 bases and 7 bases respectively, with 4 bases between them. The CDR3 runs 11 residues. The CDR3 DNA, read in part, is TGTGCCAGCAGTTATCAGAACATT. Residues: CASSYQNI. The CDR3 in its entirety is CASSYQNIQYF.

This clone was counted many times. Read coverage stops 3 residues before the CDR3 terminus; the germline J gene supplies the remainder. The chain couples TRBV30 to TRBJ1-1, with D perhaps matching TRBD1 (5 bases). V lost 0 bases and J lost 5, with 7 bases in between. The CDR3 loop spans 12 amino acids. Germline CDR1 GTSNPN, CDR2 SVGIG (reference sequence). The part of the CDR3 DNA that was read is TGTGCCTGGAGTGTAGGGGAAACTGAA. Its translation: CAWSVGETE. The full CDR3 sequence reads CAWSVGETEAFF. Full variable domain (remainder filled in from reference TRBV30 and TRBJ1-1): SQTIHQWPATLVQPVGSPLSLECTVEGTSNPNLYWYRQAAGRGLQLLFYSVGIGQISSEVPQNLSASRPQDRQFILSSKKLLLSDSGFYLCAWSVGETEAFFGQGTRLTVV.

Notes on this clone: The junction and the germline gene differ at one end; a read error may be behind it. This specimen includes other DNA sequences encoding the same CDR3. CDR3 DNA, as far as it was read: TGCGCCAGCAGCCTGGGGACAGGGCGTAACACA. Translation: CASSLGTGRNT. In full, the CDR3 reads CASSLGTGRNTIYF. J is TRBJ1-3 and V is TRBV5-1; 9 bases align to TRBD1. The read comes to an end 3 residues before the CDR3 does, leaving the germline J gene to fill in the end. CDR3 size: 14 residues. Germline assignment: CDR1 SGHRS and CDR2 YFSETQ.

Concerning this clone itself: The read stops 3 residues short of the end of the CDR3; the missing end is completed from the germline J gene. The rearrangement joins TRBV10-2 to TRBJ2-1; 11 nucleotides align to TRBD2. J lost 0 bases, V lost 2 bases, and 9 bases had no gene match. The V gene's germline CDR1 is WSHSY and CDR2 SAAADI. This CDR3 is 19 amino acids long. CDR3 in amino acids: CASSEEGLAVLSSYNEQFF. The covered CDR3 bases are TGCGCCAGCAGTGAGGAGGGACTAGCGGTCCTAAGCTCCTACAATGAG.

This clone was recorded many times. The CDR3 protein is CSASGRREDYGYTF. CDR3 bases read: TGCAGTGCTAGTGGCAGGCGAGAGGACTATGGC. V usage is TRBV20-1 and J usage is TRBJ1-2; D is unresolved. The read terminates 3 residues ahead of where the CDR3 ends, so the germline J gene completes it. V was shortened by 3 bases and J by 3 bases, with 14 bases between the two germline ends. The V gene's germline CDR1 is DFQATT and CDR2 SNEGSKA (reference sequence). The CDR3 is 14 residues long.

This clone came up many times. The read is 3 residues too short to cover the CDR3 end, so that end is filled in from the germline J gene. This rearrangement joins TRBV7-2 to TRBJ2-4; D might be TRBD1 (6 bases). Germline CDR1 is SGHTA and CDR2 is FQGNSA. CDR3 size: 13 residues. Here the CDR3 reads CASSFNRDTPQYF. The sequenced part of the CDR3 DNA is TGTGCCAGCAGCTTCAACCGGGACACGCCT. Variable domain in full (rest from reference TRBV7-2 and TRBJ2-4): GAGVSQSPSNKVTEKGKDVELRCDPISGHTALYWYRQSLGQGLEFLIYFQGNSAPDKSGLPSDRFSAERTGGSVSTLTIQRTQQEDSAVYLCASSFNRDTPQYFGAGTRLSVL.

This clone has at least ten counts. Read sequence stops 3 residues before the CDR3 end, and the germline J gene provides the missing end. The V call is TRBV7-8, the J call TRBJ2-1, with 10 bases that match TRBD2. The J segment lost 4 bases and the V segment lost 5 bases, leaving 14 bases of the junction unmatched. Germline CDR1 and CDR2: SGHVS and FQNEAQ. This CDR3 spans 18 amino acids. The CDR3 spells CASSLETSGPNSYNEQFF. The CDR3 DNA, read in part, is TGTGCCAGCAGCCTCGAGACTAGCGGGCCAAACTCATACAATGAG.

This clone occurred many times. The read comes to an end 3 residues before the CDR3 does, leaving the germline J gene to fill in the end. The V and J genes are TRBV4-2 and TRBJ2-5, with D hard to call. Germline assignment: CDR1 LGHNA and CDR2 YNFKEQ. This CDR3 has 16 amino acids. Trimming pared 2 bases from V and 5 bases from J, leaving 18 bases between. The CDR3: CASSQSPARSIETQYF. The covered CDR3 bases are TGTGCCAGCAGCCAATCGCCTGCAAGGTCGATTGAGACC.

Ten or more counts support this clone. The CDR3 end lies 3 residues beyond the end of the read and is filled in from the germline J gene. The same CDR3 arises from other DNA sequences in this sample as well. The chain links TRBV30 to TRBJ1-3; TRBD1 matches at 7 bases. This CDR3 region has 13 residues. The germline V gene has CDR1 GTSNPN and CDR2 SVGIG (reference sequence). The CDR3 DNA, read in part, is TGTGCCTGGAGTGTAACAGGGGAAGGGACC. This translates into CAWSVTGEGT. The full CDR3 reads CAWSVTGEGTIYF.

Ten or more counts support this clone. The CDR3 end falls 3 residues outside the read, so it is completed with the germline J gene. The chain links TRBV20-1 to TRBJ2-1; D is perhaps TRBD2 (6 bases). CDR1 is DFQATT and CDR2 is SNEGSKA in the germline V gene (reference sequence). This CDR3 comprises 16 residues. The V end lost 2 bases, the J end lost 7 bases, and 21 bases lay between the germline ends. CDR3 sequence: CSARRTNQGSGNEQFF. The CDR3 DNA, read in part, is TGCAGTGCTAGACGGACTAACCAGGGTTCCGGGAATGAG.

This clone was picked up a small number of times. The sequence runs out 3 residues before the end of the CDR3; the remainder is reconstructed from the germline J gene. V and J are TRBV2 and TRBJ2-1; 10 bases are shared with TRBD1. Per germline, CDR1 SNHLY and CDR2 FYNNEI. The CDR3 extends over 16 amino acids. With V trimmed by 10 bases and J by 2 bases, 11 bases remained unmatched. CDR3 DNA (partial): TGTGCCATCAAGACAGGGGGCGCAGGAACCTACAATGAG. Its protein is CAIKTGGAGTYNE. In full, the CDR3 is CAIKTGGAGTYNEQFF.

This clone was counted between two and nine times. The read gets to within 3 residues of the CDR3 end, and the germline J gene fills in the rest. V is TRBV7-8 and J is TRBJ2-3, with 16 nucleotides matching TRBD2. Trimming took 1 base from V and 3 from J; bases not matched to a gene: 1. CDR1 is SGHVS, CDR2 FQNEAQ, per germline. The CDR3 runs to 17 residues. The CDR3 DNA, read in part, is TGTGCCAGCAGCTTAGGGGGACTAGCGGGAGGGACAGATACG. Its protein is CASSLGGLAGGTDT. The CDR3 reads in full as CASSLGGLAGGTDTQYF.